The text below deals with one T cell receptor beta chain. Per the study methods: From reference gene primer amplification, estimates of nucleated cell counts were derived. Profiling relied on immunoSEQ multiplex PCR, and the TCRdb table lists in-frame clones only, not all of them. V and J calls and clone size are those listed in that table; D and trimming were worked out from the DNA. The table records hundreds of thousands of clones, roughly 86% of them present only once. The sample originates from a study of blood T cell repertoires in COVID-19. Turning to the study itself: Some COVID-19 samples were acute and others convalescent; all came from the United States, Italy and Spain. T cells, B-cell-depleted T cells, or PBMCs supplied cDNA or gDNA.

CDR1 and CDR2 from the germline V gene are SGHTA and FQGNSA. Deletions cut 5 bases from V and 7 bases from J, with 15 bases between. The CDR3 covers 14 residues. The chain combines TRBV7-2 with TRBJ2-1; D unresolved. The sequence came from a man in his 70s with acute or convalescent COVID-19. Sequenced input: peripheral blood. The CDR3 protein is CASSLGSPGNEQFF. CDR3 nucleotides: TGTGCCAGCAGCCTCGGGTCTCCGGGTAATGAGCAGTTCTTC.